The rows below give T cell receptor beta chains drawn from one sample of a study of blood T cell repertoires in COVID-19. Libraries were prepared by immunoSEQ multiplex PCR; TCRdb keeps only in-frame clonotypes and omits some of them. The data hold 150,000 to 200,000 clones, with about 92% observed a single time. The sample taken for sequencing was peripheral blood. The receptors come from a woman aged 55-69 years with COVID-19, enrolled during active disease. The CDR3 runs from the conserved cysteine through the conserved F or W. Each record gives: clone size, CDR3 length, D gene, V gene, J gene, CDR3 DNA, CDR3 protein. A D gene is named only where the DNA matches it firmly. Where a row states a size, it is once, few, many or the class of an expanded clone; other rows omit it.

>.|16|TRBD1|TRBV7-2|TRBJ1-2
TGTGCCAGCAGCTTAGTGGGGACAGGGGATAACTATGGCTACACCTTC
CASSLVGTGDNYGYTF
>.|15|TRBD2|TRBV7-6|TRBJ2-5
TGTGCCAGCAGCACTTACTCCGGGAGGAGGGAGACCCAGTACTTC
CASSTYSGRRETQYF
>few|13|.|TRBV7-9|TRBJ1-2
TGTGCCAGCAGCCCGGGGGGGGCAGATGGCTACACCTTC
CASSPGGADGYTF
>.|12|.|TRBV9|TRBJ2-1
TGTGCCAGCAGCGTATCTTACAATGAGCAGTTCTTC
CASSVSYNEQFF
>.|14|TRBD1|TRBV5-1|TRBJ2-1
TGCGCCAGCAGCTACCACGACAGGGTCGATGAGCAGTTCTTC
CASSYHDRVDEQFF
>.|13|TRBD1|TRBV5-1|TRBJ1-1
TGCGCCAGCAGCTGGCAGGGGGCCACTGAAGCTTTCTTT
CASSWQGATEAFF
>.|17|TRBD1|TRBV25-1|TRBJ2-1
TGTGCCAGCAGTGCCGCGGCAGGGGGTCTCTCCTACAATGAGCAGTTCTTC
CASSAAAGGLSYNEQFF
>.|16|TRBD2|TRBV6-1|TRBJ2-3
TGTGCCAGCAGTGAGGTACGGGGGGGCCCCACAGATACGCAGTATTTT
CASSEVRGGPTDTQYF
>.|16|.|TRBV5-1|TRBJ1-4
TGCGCCAGCAGCGGCCGGGCCGTCGCCGGGGGTGAAAAACTGTTTTTT
CASSGRAVAGGEKLFF
>.|13|.|TRBV2|TRBJ1-5
TGTGCCAGCAGTGAAGGCAGGAATCAGCCCCAGCATTTT
CASSEGRNQPQHF
>once|13|.|TRBV18|TRBJ1-1
TGTGCCAGCTCTCGACAGGAGAACACTGAAGCTTTCTTT
CASSRQENTEAFF
>.|14|.|TRBV9|TRBJ1-1
TGTGCCAGCAGCGTAGCTCAGGAGAACACTGAAGCTTTCTTT
CASSVAQENTEAFF
>.|11|.|TRBV6-2/TRBV6-3|TRBJ1-1
TGTGCCAGCAGCATACTCACTGAAGCTTTCTTT
CASSILTEAFF
>once|13|.|TRBV9|TRBJ1-2
TGTGCCAGCAGCGTAGCAAACGGTTATGGCTACACCTTC
CASSVANGYGYTF
>.|15|.|TRBV19|TRBJ2-1
TGTGCCAGTAGTATGGGGAGGGGGTCCTACAATGAGCAGTTCTTC
CASSMGRGSYNEQFF
>once|12|.|TRBV18|TRBJ2-7
TGTGCCAGCTCGCAAACGCGGGACGAGCAGTACTTC
CASSQTRDEQYF
>.|15|.|TRBV5-1|TRBJ1-6
TGCGCCAGCAGCTTGAAGACAGCCAGTATCTCACCCCTCCACTTT
CASSLKTASISPLHF
>.|17|TRBD1|TRBV5-4|TRBJ1-1
TGTGCCAGCAGCCTTCCGGGACAGGGGGCGTCGGGCACTGAAGCTTTCTTT
CASSLPGQGASGTEAFF
>.|17|.|TRBV27|TRBJ1-6
TGTGCCAGCAGTTTAAGGGGTTGGTACACCGATAATTCACCCCTCCACTTT
CASSLRGWYTDNSPLHF
>.|17|TRBD1|TRBV30|TRBJ1-4
TGTGCCTGGAGTAATTCCGGGACAGGCTCAACTAATGAAAAACTGTTTTTT
CAWSNSGTGSTNEKLFF
>.|15|TRBD1|TRBV4-3|TRBJ2-7
TGCGCCAGCAGCCAAGGCAGTCAGGGGGTGTCCGAGCAGTACTTC
CASSQGSQGVSEQYF
>.|17|TRBD2|TRBV28|TRBJ2-7
TGTGCCAGCAGTTCTACTCCCGGGACTAGCGGCTCCTACGAGCAGTACTTC
CASSSTPGTSGSYEQYF
>.|15|TRBD2|TRBV3-1/TRBV3-2|TRBJ2-5
TGTGCCAGCAGCCAAGGATCGGGGGGACAAGAGACCCAGTACTTC
CASSQGSGGQETQYF
>.|17|TRBD2|TRBV5-1|TRBJ2-2
TGCGCCAGCAGCTCTACTACTAGCGGGGGGAGGACCGGGGAGCTGTTTTTT
CASSSTTSGGRTGELFF
>.|17|.|TRBV2|TRBJ2-7
TGTGCCAGCAGTGCCCTACAGGGTTTAGGGTCTGATTACGAGCAGTACTTC
CASSALQGLGSDYEQYF